This T cell receptor (beta chain) was identified during a study of T cell responses to AZD1222 COVID-19 vaccine. Germline CDR1 is SGHAT and CDR2 is FQNNGV. The CDR3 has 15 residues. Losses at the gene ends were 2 bases for V and 2 bases for J; bases not matched to a gene: 4. With respect to this clone: The antigen is not known.

The method was immunoSEQ multiplex PCR; TCRdb's version includes in-frame clones alone and lacks a portion of them. The sample shows fewer than 150,000 clones, about 88% of them seen only once. Overall study findings and caveats: It was only a handful of AZD1222 recipients who were seropositive at baseline. Among the donors, most were white British and more were female, and clonal diversity was possibly underestimated. Nearly half of unique spike-specific TCRs reportedly avoided B.1.351 and B.1.1.7 mutated regions. There were repertoire samples only from the period after the peak T cell response.

The source material was peripheral blood, sampled on day 0 of AZD1222 vaccination. This sequence joins TRBV11-2 and TRBJ2-7, with 9 positions matching TRBD1. This TCR derives from an adult in good health. The CDR3 protein is CASSLSGTGPYEQYF. In nucleotides, the CDR3 is TGTGCCAGCAGCTTATCCGGGACAGGGCCCTACGAGCAGTACTTC.